Below are 6 T cell receptor beta chains sequenced from a single sample in a study of control samples from healthy donors and cancer patients. TCRdb's table, derived via immunoSEQ multiplex PCR, lists solely in-frame clones and lacks some. The profile shows more than 100,000 clones, roughly nine tenths of them singletons. The sample consisted of blood. The receptors come from a woman between 18 and 29 years old in good health.

This clone was picked up one time. This rearrangement joins TRBV29-1 to TRBJ1-2, with no clear D. Germline V gene data show CDR1 as SQVTM and CDR2 as ANQGSEA. The CDR3 extends over 11 amino acids. The V gene lost 3 bases and the J gene lost 6 bases, with 8 bases spanning the gap. The CDR3 DNA reads TGCAGCGTTGACGGCAACGATGGCTACACCTTC. Its protein is CSVDGNDGYTF.

CDR3 protein: CASSLGQVAYEQYF. The CDR3 DNA reads TGCGCCAGCAGCTTGGGACAGGTGGCCTACGAGCAGTACTTC. The chain combines TRBV5-1 with TRBJ2-7; D may be TRBD1 (6 bases). Germline V CDR1 and CDR2: SGHRS, YFSETQ. With 0 bases removed from V and 2 bases from J, the gap between germline ends came to 9 bases. The CDR3 is 14 amino acids.

The chain employs TRBV12-5 and TRBJ1-5; 7 positions match TRBD1. Per the germline V gene, CDR1 is LGHNT and CDR2 is FRNRAP. The junction had 15 bases not matched to a gene; V was cut back by 5 bases and J by 5 bases. CDR3 length: 17 amino acids. The CDR3 loop is CASGRTGLGSLDQPQHF. In DNA form, the CDR3 reads TGTGCTAGTGGTCGGACAGGCCTGGGGAGTCTGGATCAGCCCCAGCATTTT.

In its sample, this clone was seen a few times. The chain recombines TRBV9 with TRBJ2-3; no clear D. CDR3 length: 13 residues. Trimming stripped 0 bases from V and 4 bases from J, with 6 bases between. Per germline, CDR1 SGDLS and CDR2 YYNGEE. CDR3 bases: TGTGCCAGCAGCGTAGGGGCCGCAGATACGCAGTATTTT. It translates to CASSVGAADTQYF.

The gene calls are TRBV30 and TRBJ1-4; D not certain. Looked up from germline, CDR1 is GTSNPN and CDR2 is SVGIG (reference sequence). The CDR3 has 17 residues. The V gene lost 5 bases and the J gene lost 7 bases, with 26 bases spanning the gap. This CDR3 is CAWEPGPFYEKGEKLFF. Written as DNA, the CDR3 is TGTGCCTGGGAACCGGGCCCTTTCTATGAAAAGGGTGAAAAACTGTTTTTT.

This chain links TRBV27 with TRBJ2-5, with 13 bases that match TRBD2. CDR3 length: 16 residues. V lost 0 bases to trimming and J lost 5 bases; unmatched junction nucleotides: 3. The germline CDR1 and CDR2 sequences are MNHEY and SMNVEV (reference sequence). For the CDR3, the DNA is TGTGCCAGCAGTTTATCCGGACTAGCGGGAGTGGAGACCCAGTACTTC. This encodes CASSLSGLAGVETQYF.